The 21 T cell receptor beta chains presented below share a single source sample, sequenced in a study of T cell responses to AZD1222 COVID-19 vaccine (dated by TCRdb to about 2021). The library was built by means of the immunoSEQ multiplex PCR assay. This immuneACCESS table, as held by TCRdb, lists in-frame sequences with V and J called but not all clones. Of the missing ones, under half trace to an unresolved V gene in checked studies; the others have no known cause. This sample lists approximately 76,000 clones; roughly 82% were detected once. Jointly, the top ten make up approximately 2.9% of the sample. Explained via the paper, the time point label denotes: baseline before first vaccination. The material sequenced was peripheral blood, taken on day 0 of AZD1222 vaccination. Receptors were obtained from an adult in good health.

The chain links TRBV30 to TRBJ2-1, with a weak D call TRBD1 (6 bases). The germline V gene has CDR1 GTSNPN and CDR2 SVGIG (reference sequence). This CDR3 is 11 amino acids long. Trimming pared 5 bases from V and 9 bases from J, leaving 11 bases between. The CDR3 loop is CAWAGTTEQFF. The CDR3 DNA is TGTGCCTGGGCCGGGACAACTGAGCAGTTCTTC.

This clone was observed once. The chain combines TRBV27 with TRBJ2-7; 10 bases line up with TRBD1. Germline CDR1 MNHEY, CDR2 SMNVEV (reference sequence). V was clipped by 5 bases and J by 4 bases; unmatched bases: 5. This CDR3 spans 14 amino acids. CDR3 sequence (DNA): TGTGCCAGCAGTACAGGGACAGGGGTGTACGAGCAGTACTTC. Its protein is CASSTGTGVYEQYF.

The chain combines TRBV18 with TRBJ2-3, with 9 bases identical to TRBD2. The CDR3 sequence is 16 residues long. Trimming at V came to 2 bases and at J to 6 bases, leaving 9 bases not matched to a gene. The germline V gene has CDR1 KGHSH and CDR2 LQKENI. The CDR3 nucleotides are TGTGCCAGCTCACCAGTTGGCGGGAGGGCCCCGGATACGCAGTATTTT. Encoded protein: CASSPVGGRAPDTQYF.

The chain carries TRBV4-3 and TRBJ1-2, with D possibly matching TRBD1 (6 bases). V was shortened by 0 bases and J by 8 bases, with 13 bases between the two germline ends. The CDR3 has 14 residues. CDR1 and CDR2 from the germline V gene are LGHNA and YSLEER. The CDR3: CASSQDATGRGYTF. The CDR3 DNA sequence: TGCGCCAGCAGCCAAGATGCGACAGGCAGGGGCTACACCTTC.

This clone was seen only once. The CDR3 nucleotides are TGTGCCAGCAGTTCTACCCCGGACCAGAGCACAGATACGCAGTATTTT. Its translation: CASSSTPDQSTDTQYF. V and J are TRBV5-5 and TRBJ2-3; D ambiguous. This CDR3 spans 16 amino acids. The germline V gene encodes CDR1 SGHKS and CDR2 YYEKEE (reference sequence). V lost 5 bases and J 0 bases, leaving 16 bases between the germline ends.

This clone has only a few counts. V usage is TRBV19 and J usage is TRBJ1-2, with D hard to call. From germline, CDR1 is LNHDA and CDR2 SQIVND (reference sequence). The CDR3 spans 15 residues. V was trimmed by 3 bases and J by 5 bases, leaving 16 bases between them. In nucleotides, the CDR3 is TGTGCCAGTAGTATCGTTCGCGCAGCGGGGTATGGCTACACCTTC. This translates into CASSIVRAAGYGYTF.

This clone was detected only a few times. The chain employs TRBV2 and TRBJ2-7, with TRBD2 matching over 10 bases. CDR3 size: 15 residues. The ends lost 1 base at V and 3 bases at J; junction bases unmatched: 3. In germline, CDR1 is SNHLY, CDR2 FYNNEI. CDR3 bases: TGTGCCAGCAGTGAAGAAGCGGGAGGGCTCTACGAGCAGTACTTC. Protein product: CASSEEAGGLYEQYF. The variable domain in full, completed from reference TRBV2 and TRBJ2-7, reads EPEVTQTPSHQVTQMGQEVILRCVPISNHLYFYWYRQILGQKVEFLVSFYNNEISEKSEIFDDQFSVERPDGSNFTLKIRSTKLEDSAMYFCASSEEAGGLYEQYFGPGTRLTVT.

The CDR3 DNA reads as TGTGCCAGCAGTTACAGAGTCACCTTGGGCACAGATACGCAGTATTTT. Translated: CASSYRVTLGTDTQYF. The V and J genes are TRBV6-2 or TRBV6-3 and TRBJ2-3; D unclear. Germline V CDR1 and CDR2: MNHEY, SVGEGT. The CDR3 runs 16 residues. Between the trimmed V and J ends, which lost 2 bases and 1 base, there was a span of 13 bases.

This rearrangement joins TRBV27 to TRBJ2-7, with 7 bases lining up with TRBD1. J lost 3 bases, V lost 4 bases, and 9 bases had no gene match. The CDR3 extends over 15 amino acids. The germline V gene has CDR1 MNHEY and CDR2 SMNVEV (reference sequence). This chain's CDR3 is CASSSNGQGVYEQYF. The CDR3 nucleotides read TGTGCCAGCAGTTCGAATGGGCAGGGGGTCTACGAGCAGTACTTC.

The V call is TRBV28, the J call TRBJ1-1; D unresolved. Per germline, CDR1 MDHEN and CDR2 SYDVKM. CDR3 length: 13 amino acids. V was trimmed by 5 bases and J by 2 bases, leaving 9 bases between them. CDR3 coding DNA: TGTGCCAGCAGTCCGACAAGTAACACTGAAGCTTTCTTT. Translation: CASSPTSNTEAFF.

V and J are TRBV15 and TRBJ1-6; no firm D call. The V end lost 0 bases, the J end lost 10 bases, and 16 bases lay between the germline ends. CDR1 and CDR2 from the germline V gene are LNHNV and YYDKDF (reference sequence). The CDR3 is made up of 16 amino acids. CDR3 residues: CATSRDLGGSGSPLHF. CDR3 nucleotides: TGTGCCACCAGCAGAGATCTCGGAGGGTCCGGCTCACCCCTCCACTTT.

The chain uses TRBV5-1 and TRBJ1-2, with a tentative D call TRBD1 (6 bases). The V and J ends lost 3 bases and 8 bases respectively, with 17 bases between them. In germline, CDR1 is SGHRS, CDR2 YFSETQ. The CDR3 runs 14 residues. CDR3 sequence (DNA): TGCGCCAGCAGCTCCTCAGGAGGGGGACTGGGCTACACCTTC. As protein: CASSSSGGGLGYTF.

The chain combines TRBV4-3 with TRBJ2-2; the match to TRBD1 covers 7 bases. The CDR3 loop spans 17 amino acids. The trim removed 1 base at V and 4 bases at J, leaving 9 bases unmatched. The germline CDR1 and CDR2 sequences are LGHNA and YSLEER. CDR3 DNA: TGCGCCAGCAGCCAAGGGGGGCAGGGGGTCATCACCGGGGAGCTGTTTTTT. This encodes CASSQGGQGVITGELFF.

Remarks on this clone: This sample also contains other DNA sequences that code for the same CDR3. CDR3 amino acids: CASSYGRGTEAFF. In DNA form, the CDR3 reads TGTGCCAGCAGTTACGGGAGGGGGACTGAAGCTTTCTTT. The chain joins TRBV6-5 to TRBJ1-1, with a tentative D call TRBD1 (6 bases). V dropped 2 bases and J dropped 5 bases, with 9 bases sitting between them. This CDR3 has 13 amino acids. Looked up from germline, CDR1 is MNHEY and CDR2 is SVGAGI.

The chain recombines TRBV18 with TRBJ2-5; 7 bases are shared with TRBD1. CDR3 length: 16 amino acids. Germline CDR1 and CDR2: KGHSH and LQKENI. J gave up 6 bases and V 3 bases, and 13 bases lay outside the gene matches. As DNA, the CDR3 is TGTGCCAGCTCACCCCCCCGCGACAGGGCGGAAAAGACCCAGTACTTC. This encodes CASSPPRDRAEKTQYF.

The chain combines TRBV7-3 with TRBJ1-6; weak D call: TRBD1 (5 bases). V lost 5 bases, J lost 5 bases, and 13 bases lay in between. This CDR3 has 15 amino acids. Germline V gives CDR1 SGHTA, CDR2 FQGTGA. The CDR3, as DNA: TGTGCCAGCAGCCCATTTGGGGGAGATAATTCACCCCTCCACTTT. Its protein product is CASSPFGGDNSPLHF. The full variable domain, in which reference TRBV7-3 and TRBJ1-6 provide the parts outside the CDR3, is GAGVSQTPSNKVTEKGKYVELRCDPISGHTALYWYRQSLGQGPEFLIYFQGTGAADDSGLPNDRFFAVRPEGSVSTLKIQRTERGDSAVYLCASSPFGGDNSPLHFGNGTRLTVT.

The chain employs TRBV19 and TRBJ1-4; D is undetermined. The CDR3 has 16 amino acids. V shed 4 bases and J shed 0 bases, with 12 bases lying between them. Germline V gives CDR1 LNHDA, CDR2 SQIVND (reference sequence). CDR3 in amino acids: CASSTPRQATNEKLFF. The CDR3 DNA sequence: TGTGCCAGTAGTACCCCCAGGCAGGCAACTAATGAAAAACTGTTTTTT.

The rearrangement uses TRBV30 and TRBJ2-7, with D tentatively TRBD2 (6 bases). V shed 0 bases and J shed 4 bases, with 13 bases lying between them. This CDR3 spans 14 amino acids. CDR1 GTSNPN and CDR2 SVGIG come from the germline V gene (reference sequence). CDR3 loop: CAWSVGGLGYEQYF. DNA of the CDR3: TGTGCCTGGAGTGTTGGGGGGTTAGGATACGAGCAGTACTTC.

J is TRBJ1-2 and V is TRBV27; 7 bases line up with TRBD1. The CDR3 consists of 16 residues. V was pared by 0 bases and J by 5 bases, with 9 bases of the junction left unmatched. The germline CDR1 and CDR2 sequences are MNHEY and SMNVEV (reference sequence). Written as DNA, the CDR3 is TGTGCCAGCAGTTTATCGGGGGGGACAGTAGGGTATGGCTACACCTTC. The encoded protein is CASSLSGGTVGYGYTF.

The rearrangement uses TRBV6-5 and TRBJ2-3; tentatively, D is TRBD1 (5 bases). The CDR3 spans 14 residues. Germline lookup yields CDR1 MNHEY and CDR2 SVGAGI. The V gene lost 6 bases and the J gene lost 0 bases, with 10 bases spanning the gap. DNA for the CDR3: TGTGCCAGCAGAGTGACAGCTAGCACAGATACGCAGTATTTT. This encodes CASRVTASTDTQYF.

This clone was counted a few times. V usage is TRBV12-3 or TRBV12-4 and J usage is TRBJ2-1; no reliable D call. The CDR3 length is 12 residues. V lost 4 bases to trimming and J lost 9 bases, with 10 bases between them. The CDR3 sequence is CASSSNPGEQFF. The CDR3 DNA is TGTGCCAGCAGTTCTAATCCGGGTGAGCAGTTCTTC.